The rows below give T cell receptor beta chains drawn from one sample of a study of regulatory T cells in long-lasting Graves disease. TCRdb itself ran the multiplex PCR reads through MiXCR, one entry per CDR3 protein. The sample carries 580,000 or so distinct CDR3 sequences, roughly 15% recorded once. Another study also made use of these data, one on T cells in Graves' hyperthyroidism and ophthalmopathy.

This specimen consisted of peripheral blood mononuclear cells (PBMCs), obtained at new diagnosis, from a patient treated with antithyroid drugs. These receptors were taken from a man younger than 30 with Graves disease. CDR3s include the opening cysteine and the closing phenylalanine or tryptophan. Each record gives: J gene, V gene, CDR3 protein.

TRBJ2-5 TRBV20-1 CSATAVRGASQETQYF
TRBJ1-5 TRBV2 CASRGLRVKDQPQHF
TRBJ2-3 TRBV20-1 CSARTSGGLLASTDTQYF
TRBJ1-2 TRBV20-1 CSAPDRESSGYTF
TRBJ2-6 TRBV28 CASSLPGQPLRGANVLTF
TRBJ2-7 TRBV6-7 CASSLTSGGHYEQYF
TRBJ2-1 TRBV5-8 CASSWVLRTGSSYNEQFF
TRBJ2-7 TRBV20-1 CSARDGGTSGNYEQYF
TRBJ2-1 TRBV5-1 CASSLLAGGGVDEQFF
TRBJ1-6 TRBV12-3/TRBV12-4 CASSLWDVWNSPLHF
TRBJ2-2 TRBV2 CASSEAFTGELFF
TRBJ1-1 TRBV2 CASSELENTEAFF
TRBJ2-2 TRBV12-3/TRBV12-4 CASSDSLGANTGELFF
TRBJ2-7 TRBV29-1 CSVEGVGRRNVYEQYF
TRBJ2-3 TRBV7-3 CASSFGQSTDTQYF
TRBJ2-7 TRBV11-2 CASGQGEAAEQYF
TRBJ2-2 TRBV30 CAWSVLGEKLFF
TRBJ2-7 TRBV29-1 CSVRTGLGISYF
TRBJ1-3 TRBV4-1 CASSQGQGISGNTIYF